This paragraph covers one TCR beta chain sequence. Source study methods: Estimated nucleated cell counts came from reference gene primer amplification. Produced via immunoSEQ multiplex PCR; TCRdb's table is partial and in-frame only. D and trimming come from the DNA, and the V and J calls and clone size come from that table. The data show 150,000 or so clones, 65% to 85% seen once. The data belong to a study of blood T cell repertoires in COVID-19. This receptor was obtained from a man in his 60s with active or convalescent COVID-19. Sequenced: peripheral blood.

The DNA for the CDR3 is TGTGCCAGCAGTTTACCCCGGACAGGGCTCTATAGCAATCAGCCCCAGCATTTT. It translates to CASSLPRTGLYSNQPQHF. The chain employs TRBV28 and TRBJ1-5; TRBD1 agrees at 8 bases. CDR1 is MDHEN and CDR2 is SYDVKM in the germline V gene. The CDR3 consists of 18 residues. V was pared by 2 bases and J by 0 bases, with 9 bases of the junction left unmatched.